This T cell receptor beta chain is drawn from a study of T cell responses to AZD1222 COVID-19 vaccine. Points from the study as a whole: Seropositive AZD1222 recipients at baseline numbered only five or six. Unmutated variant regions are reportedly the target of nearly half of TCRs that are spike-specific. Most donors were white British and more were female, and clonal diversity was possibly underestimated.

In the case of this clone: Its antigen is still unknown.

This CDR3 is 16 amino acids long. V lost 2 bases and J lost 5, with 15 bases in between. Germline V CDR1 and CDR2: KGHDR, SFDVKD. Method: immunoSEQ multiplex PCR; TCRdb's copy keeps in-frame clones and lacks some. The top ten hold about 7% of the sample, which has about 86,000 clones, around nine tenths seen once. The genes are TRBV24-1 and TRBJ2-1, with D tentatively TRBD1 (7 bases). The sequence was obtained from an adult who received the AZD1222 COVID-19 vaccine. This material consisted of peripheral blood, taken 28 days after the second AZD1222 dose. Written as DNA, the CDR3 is TGTGCCACCAGTGATTGGGGCAGGGGGGTACACAATGAGCAGTTCTTC. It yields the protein CATSDWGRGVHNEQFF.